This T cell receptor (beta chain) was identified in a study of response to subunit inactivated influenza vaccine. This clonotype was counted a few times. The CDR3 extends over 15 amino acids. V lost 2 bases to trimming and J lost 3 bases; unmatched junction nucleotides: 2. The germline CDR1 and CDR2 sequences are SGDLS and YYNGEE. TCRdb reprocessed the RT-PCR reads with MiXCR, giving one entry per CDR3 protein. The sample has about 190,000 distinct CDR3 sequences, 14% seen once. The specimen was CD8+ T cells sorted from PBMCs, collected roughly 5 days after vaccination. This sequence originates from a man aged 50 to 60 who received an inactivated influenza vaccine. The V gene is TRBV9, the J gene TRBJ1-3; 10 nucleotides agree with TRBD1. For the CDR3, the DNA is TGTGCCAGCAGCGTGACAGGGGGCAATGGAAACACCATATATTTT. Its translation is CASSVTGGNGNTIYF.